The 26 T cell receptor beta chains listed next were all sequenced from one sample in a study of T cell repertoires in cytomegalovirus infection. TCRdb called the reads again in MiXCR, with one record for every CDR3 protein. The profile shows some 480,000 distinct CDR3 sequences, 33% of them singletons. These receptors' targets are unknown. This specimen was cultured PBMCs, taken from culture after CMV antigen stimulation. These receptors were obtained from a human donor in good health (CMV status not recorded). Some clones in this sample may be carry-over from other donors' samples.

V usage is TRBV6-5 and J usage is TRBJ1-1, with D perhaps TRBD1 (6 bases). Trimming cost V 5 bases and J 6 bases, with 19 bases left between them. CDR1 and CDR2 (germline): MNHEY, SVGAGI. The CDR3 runs to 15 residues. The CDR3 nucleotides are TGTGCCAGCAGTACCCGAGGGGGAAGGTGGGCTGAAGCTTTCTTT. Residues: CASSTRGGRWAEAFF.

This clonotype was picked up a small number of times. V usage is TRBV7-2 and J usage is TRBJ2-7; D not resolved. Germline V gene sequence: CDR1 SGHTA, CDR2 FQGNSA. V lost 1 base, J lost 4 bases, and 20 bases lay in between. The CDR3 runs to 17 residues. The CDR3 protein is CASSLVGSSEIPYEQYV. The CDR3 region has the DNA TGTGCCAGCAGCTTAGTGGGCTCATCGGAGATCCCTTACGAGCAGTACGTC.

Notes on this clonotype: This may arise from a read error, as a much more abundant clone is one base away. The CDR3, as DNA: TGTGCCAGCAGCCCTGTCCGGGACAGGGGAACCACAGATACGCAGTATTTT. Translation gives CASSPVRDRGTTDTQYF. The chain links TRBV7-3 to TRBJ2-3; 10 bases line up with TRBD1. CDR3 length equals 17 residues. From germline, CDR1 is SGHTA and CDR2 FQGTGA. V dropped 5 bases and J dropped 2; count of bases not matched to a gene: 10.

This clonotype has more than one count but fewer than ten. The genes are TRBV6-5 and TRBJ1-6; D may be TRBD1 (5 bases). The CDR3 length is 13 residues. Deletions cut 2 bases from V and 9 bases from J, with 8 bases between. Germline loops: CDR1 MNHEY, CDR2 SVGAGI. Here the CDR3 reads CASSYVGTSPLHF. The CDR3 DNA follows: TGTGCCAGCAGTTACGTCGGGACTTCACCCCTCCACTTT.

The J gene is TRBJ2-5, the V gene TRBV28, with 11 bases lining up with TRBD1. J was trimmed by 5 bases and V by 5 bases; bases with no gene match: 7. Germline assignment: CDR1 MDHEN and CDR2 SYDVKM. The CDR3 extends over 15 amino acids. The CDR3 nucleotides read TGTGCCAGCAGTCCCGGACAGGGGGCCTGGGAGACCCAGTACTTC. It is translated as CASSPGQGAWETQYF.

The sample holds many counts of this clonotype. This sequence joins TRBV7-8 and TRBJ2-1; D unclear. From germline, CDR1 is SGHVS and CDR2 FQNEAQ. The CDR3 consists of 14 residues. Deletions cut 3 bases from V and 5 bases from J, with 11 bases between. The CDR3 region is CASSLTPRDNEQFF. DNA for the CDR3: TGTGCCAGCAGCTTGACCCCAAGGGACAATGAGCAGTTCTTC.

In this sample, this clonotype turned up a few times. The chain has TRBV7-9 and TRBJ2-1; D unresolved. CDR3 size: 13 residues. Trimming stripped 3 bases from V and 10 bases from J, with 13 bases between. Germline V gives CDR1 SEHNR, CDR2 FQNEAQ (reference sequence). In nucleotides, the CDR3 is TGTGCCAGCAGCTTCGTCCCGGGTCGCGAGCAGTTCTTC. Translated, it gives CASSFVPGREQFF.

This clonotype was counted a few times. V is TRBV7-2 and J is TRBJ2-1; tentatively, D is TRBD1 or TRBD2 (5 bases each). The CDR3 contains 13 residues. CDR1 SGHTA and CDR2 FQGNSA come from the germline V gene. V was pared by 5 bases and J by 11 bases, with 16 bases between. The DNA of the CDR3 is TGTGCCAGCAGCACCCTTCCCCCGGGACAGCAGTTCTTC. It translates to CASSTLPPGQQFF.

This sequence joins TRBV11-3 and TRBJ2-1; the D is unclear. The CDR3 extends over 15 amino acids. Germline lookup yields CDR1 SGHNT and CDR2 YENEEA. The germline V and J ends were trimmed by 0 bases and 4 bases, with 10 bases remaining between them. The CDR3 spells CASSLDQLGYNEQFF. The CDR3 DNA reads as TGTGCCAGCAGCTTAGATCAGTTGGGATACAATGAGCAGTTCTTC.

The genes are TRBV6-5 and TRBJ2-7; TRBD2 matches 11 bases. The germline V gene encodes CDR1 MNHEY and CDR2 SVGAGI. With V trimmed by 8 bases and J by 5 bases, 11 bases remained unmatched. The CDR3 is made up of 15 amino acids. This CDR3 reads CASAKLAGETDEQYV. The DNA of the CDR3 is TGTGCCAGCGCGAAACTAGCGGGAGAGACGGACGAGCAGTACGTC.

Ten or more counts support this clonotype. The rearrangement links TRBV7-2 to TRBJ2-4; 7 bases match TRBD1. The CDR3 consists of 11 residues. The germline V gene encodes CDR1 SGHTA and CDR2 FQGNSA. V trimming: 4 bases; J trimming: 10 bases; junction bases outside the gene matches: 1. The CDR3 spells CASSSTGIQYF. CDR3 DNA sequence: TGTGCCAGCAGCTCGACAGGGATTCAGTACTTC.

The J gene is TRBJ2-1, the V gene TRBV5-1; 10 bases align to TRBD1. The CDR3 consists of 15 residues. Germline V gene lookup returns CDR1 SGHRS and CDR2 YFSETQ. Trimming removed 6 bases from V and 3 bases from J; junction bases left unmatched: 6. Here the CDR3 reads CASTPGTGVYNEQFF. In DNA form, the CDR3 reads TGCGCCAGCACCCCCGGGACAGGGGTCTACAATGAGCAGTTCTTC. Complete variable domain (other parts from reference TRBV5-1 and TRBJ2-1): KAGVTQTPRYLIKTRGQQVTLSCSPISGHRSVSWYQQTPGQGLQFLFEYFSETQRNKGNFPGRFSGRQFSNSRSEMNVSTLELGDSALYLCASTPGTGVYNEQFFGPGTRLTVL.

This clonotype was seen a few times. This chain connects TRBV7-2 to TRBJ1-6; no firm D call. The V and J ends lost 1 base and 1 base respectively, with 8 bases between them. Germline-derived CDR1 and CDR2 are SGHTA and FQGNSA. The CDR3 extends over 16 amino acids. The CDR3, as DNA: TGTGCCAGCAGCTTAGGTTCCGGTTCCTATAATTCACCCCTCCACTTT. This codes for CASSLGSGSYNSPLHF.

This clonotype was seen many times. This chain links TRBV7-2 with TRBJ2-7; D is undetermined. The CDR3 runs to 13 residues. Germline V gene lookup returns CDR1 SGHTA and CDR2 FQGNSA. V dropped 5 bases and J dropped 6 bases, with 14 bases sitting between them. CDR3 nucleotide sequence: TGTGCCAGCAGCCCTCATATGAGTGGCGAGCAGTACTTC. Translating it yields CASSPHMSGEQYF.

This clonotype showed up just a few times. This chain uses TRBV29-1 with TRBJ1-3, with 7 nucleotides matching TRBD1. The CDR3 has 14 amino acids. Trimming cost V 4 bases and J 4 bases; bases outside gene matches: 7. Per the germline V gene, CDR1 is SQVTM and CDR2 is ANQGSEA. The CDR3: CSVVYRGGGNTIYF. DNA for the CDR3: TGCAGCGTTGTCTACAGGGGCGGGGGAAACACCATATATTTT. The full variable domain, completed using reference TRBV29-1 and TRBJ1-3, is SAVISQKPSRDICQRGTSLTIQCQVDSQVTMMFWYRQQPGQSLTLIATANQGSEATYESGFVIDKFPISRPNLTFSTLTVSNMSPEDSSIYLCSVVYRGGGNTIYFGEGSWLTVV.

This chain connects TRBV28 to TRBJ2-7, with 7 bases fitting TRBD1. The CDR3 consists of 15 residues. With 6 bases clipped from V and 3 bases from J, the junction kept 11 bases outside the gene matches. Per germline, CDR1 MDHEN and CDR2 SYDVKM. The CDR3 protein is CASSQPKGGYYEQYV. In DNA form, the CDR3 reads TGTGCCAGCAGCCAACCCAAAGGGGGCTACTACGAGCAGTACGTC.

The chain combines TRBV7-9 with TRBJ2-4; 10 bases align to TRBD1. Per the germline V gene, CDR1 is SEHNR and CDR2 is FQNEAQ (reference sequence). Germline trimming cut 5 bases from V and 8 bases from J; bases unmatched to any gene: 6. The CDR3 length is 14 residues. CDR3 sequence reads: CASSPRDRGYIQYF. CDR3 nucleotides: TGTGCCAGCAGCCCAAGGGACAGGGGTTACATTCAGTACTTC. Variable domain in full (rest from reference TRBV7-9 and TRBJ2-4): DTGVSQNPRHKITKRGQNVTFRCDPISEHNRLYWYRQTLGQGPEFLTYFQNEAQLEKSRLLSDRFSAERPKGSFSTLEIQRTEQGDSAMYLCASSPRDRGYIQYFGAGTRLSVL.

The CDR3 sequence is CASGSPGNTIYF. CDR3 DNA sequence: TGTGCTAGCGGAAGTCCTGGAAACACCATATATTTT. The chain combines TRBV12-5 with TRBJ1-3; no firm D call. The germline V gene has CDR1 LGHNT and CDR2 FRNRAP. Trimming left V 9 bases short and J 2 bases short, with 8 bases between. The length of the CDR3 is 12 residues.

The chain recombines TRBV12-3 or TRBV12-4 with TRBJ2-2, with TRBD1 identical over 7 bases. J was trimmed by 4 bases and V by 6 bases; bases with no gene match: 8. CDR3 length: 15 amino acids. CDR3 coding DNA: TGTGCCAGCAGCCTAGGGGGCGCGGGCACCGGGGAGCTGTTTTTT. Encoded protein: CASSLGGAGTGELFF.

The V gene is TRBV6-2 or TRBV6-3, the J gene TRBJ2-1; D unclear. The CDR3 consists of 14 residues. V was shortened by 0 bases and J by 5 bases, with 8 bases between the two germline ends. The V gene's germline CDR1 is MNHEY and CDR2 SVGEGT. The CDR3 sequence: CASSYSPRDNEQFF. The CDR3 DNA reads as TGTGCCAGCAGTTACTCTCCCCGGGACAATGAGCAGTTCTTC.

This clonotype occurred many times. This CDR3 reads CASSLAPNTEAFF. CDR3 nucleotide sequence: TGTGCCAGCAGCTTAGCGCCGAACACTGAAGCTTTCTTT. The V and J genes are TRBV7-2 and TRBJ1-1; no reliable D call. Between the trimmed V and J ends, which lost 0 bases and 1 base, there was a span of 3 bases. This CDR3 contains 13 residues. Germline-derived CDR1 and CDR2 are SGHTA and FQGNSA.

The chain joins TRBV19 to TRBJ2-1, with TRBD2 matching 8 bases. Trimming removed 6 bases from V and 3 bases from J; junction bases left unmatched: 10. In germline, CDR1 is LNHDA, CDR2 SQIVND (reference sequence). This CDR3 region has 16 residues. The CDR3 bases are TGTGCCAGTAGGGAGATAATAGCGGGGCGCTACAATGAGCAGTTCTTC. This encodes CASREIIAGRYNEQFF.

This clonotype was seen at least ten times. This rearrangement joins TRBV7-2 to TRBJ1-1; D is possibly TRBD1 (5 bases). This CDR3 region has 14 residues. The V gene's germline CDR1 is SGHTA and CDR2 FQGNSA. Trimming took 1 base from V and 4 from J, leaving 10 bases between them. CDR3 nucleotide sequence: TGTGCCAGCAGCTTAGACAGGCAGTTCACTGAAGCTTTCTTT. Protein sequence: CASSLDRQFTEAFF. The full variable domain, in which reference TRBV7-2 and TRBJ1-1 provide the parts outside the CDR3, is GAGVSQSPSNKVTEKGKDVELRCDPISGHTALYWYRQSLGQGLEFLIYFQGNSAPDKSGLPSDRFSAERTGGSVSTLTIQRTQQEDSAVYLCASSLDRQFTEAFFGQGTRLTVV.

In its sample, this clonotype was seen a few times. The chain has TRBV4-1 and TRBJ2-1, with a possible D match to TRBD1 (6 bases). Trimming left V 1 base short and J 7 bases short, with 11 bases between. The CDR3 is 14 amino acids. Germline V gives CDR1 MGHRA, CDR2 YSYEKL. The CDR3 protein is CASSQGSGVNEQFF. CDR3 coding DNA: TGCGCCAGCAGCCAAGGATCAGGGGTAAATGAGCAGTTCTTC.

Note on this clonotype: A junction boundary mismatches the germline segment, possibly from a read error. V is TRBV5-3 and J is TRBJ2-1; D uncertain. TRBV5-3 is flagged as an ORF with uncertain function. The CDR3 loop spans 14 amino acids. CDR3 amino acids: CASSLREWGNEQFF. In DNA, the CDR3 is TGTGCCAGCAGCTTAAGAGAATGGGGCAATGAGCAGTTCTTC.

The chain uses TRBV6-2 or TRBV6-3 and TRBJ2-7; TRBD2 matches at 9 bases. The CDR3 totals 15 residues. The trim removed 2 bases at V and 5 bases at J, leaving 7 bases unmatched. Germline values: CDR1 MNHEY, CDR2 SVGEGT. DNA of the CDR3: TGTGCCAGCAGTTACGGCGGGAGGGCCGCGGACGAGCAGTACTTC. It specifies CASSYGGRAADEQYF.